The 5 T cell receptor beta chains listed next were all sequenced from one sample in a study of CD8 T cells in Susac syndrome. Random hexamers served to reverse transcribe about 0.5 to 1 ug RNA. TCRdb called the immunoSEQ multiplex PCR reads again in MiXCR, with one record for every CDR3 protein. The data hold roughly 200,000 distinct CDR3 sequences, with 85% to 95% observed a single time. Sequencing was done on a sample of CD4+ T cells from PBMCs. The source of these receptors is a human donor in good health.

V and J are TRBV3-1 and TRBJ2-3; D not certain. CDR1 is LGHDT and CDR2 is YNNKEL in the germline V gene (reference sequence). This CDR3 contains 14 residues. Trimming removed 4 bases from V and 6 bases from J, with 14 bases in between. The CDR3 nucleotides are TGTGCCAGCAGCCTCTCTTCTAGTGTGGATACGCAGTATTTT. It translates to CASSLSSSVDTQYF.

The genes are TRBV9 and TRBJ2-3; D is possibly TRBD2 (5 bases). Trimming stripped 0 bases from V and 4 bases from J, with 9 bases between. This CDR3 has 14 amino acids. Germline CDR1 SGDLS, CDR2 YYNGEE. The CDR3 coding sequence is TGTGCCAGCAGCGTAGTTGATAGCGCAGATACGCAGTATTTT. Its protein product is CASSVVDSADTQYF. Combining the CDR3 with reference TRBV9 and TRBJ2-3 gives the whole variable domain DSGVTQTPKHLITATGQRVTLRCSPRSGDLSVYWYQQSLDQGLQFLIQYYNGEERAKGNILERFSAQQFPDLHSELNLSSLELGDSALYFCASSVVDSADTQYFGPGTRLTVL.

The chain joins TRBV3-1 to TRBJ2-1, with D possibly TRBD1 on 7 matching bases. Trimming took 5 bases from V and 1 from J, leaving 12 bases between them. This CDR3 region has 15 residues. Looked up from germline, CDR1 is LGHDT and CDR2 is YNNKEL (reference sequence). The CDR3 spells CASSFGGQSYNEQFF. In DNA, the CDR3 is TGTGCCAGCAGCTTCGGGGGACAGTCCTACAATGAGCAGTTCTTC.

The chain couples TRBV20-1 to TRBJ1-2, with unresolved D. The CDR3 loop spans 13 amino acids. Trimming took off 5 bases at V and 2 bases at J, with 12 bases between the two ends. The germline V gene has CDR1 DFQATT and CDR2 SNEGSKA (reference sequence). The DNA for the CDR3 is TGCAGTGCTGGCCCCCGGGGAAACTATGGCTACACCTTC. Its protein product is CSAGPRGNYGYTF.

The chain uses TRBV7-8 and TRBJ1-2; 8 bases line up with TRBD1. The CDR3 extends over 11 amino acids. In germline, CDR1 is SGHVS, CDR2 FQNEAQ. The CDR3 bases are TGTGTGGCAGGGGGCTTCTATGGCTACACCTTC. Its protein is CVAGGFYGYTF. The variable domain in full, with the rest retrieved from reference TRBV7-8 and TRBJ1-2, is GAGVSQSPRYKVAKRGQDVALRCDPISGHVSLFWYQQALGQGPEFLTYFQNEAQLDKSGLPSDRFFAERPEGSVSTLKIQRTQQEDSAVYLCVAGGFYGYTFGSGTRLTVV.